The 28 T cell receptor beta chains given below trace back to one sample, sequenced in a study of cytomegalovirus exposure and HLA in healthy donors. PCR amplification relied on 60 Vbeta primers (plus 13 Jbeta primers). Produced via immunoSEQ multiplex PCR; TCRdb's table is partial and in-frame only. This sample's table has roughly 120,000 clones. The sequenced sample consisted of PBMCs. Receptors were obtained from a man aged 40-55 years in good health and CMV-seropositive.

The chain combines TRBV6-5 with TRBJ1-2; 7 positions match TRBD1. V lost 7 bases, J lost 4 bases, and 6 bases stayed unmatched. Germline V gene sequence: CDR1 MNHEY, CDR2 SVGAGI. The CDR3 sequence is 13 residues long. The CDR3 sequence is CASTRGTAYGYTF. In nucleotides, the CDR3 is TGTGCCAGCACCAGGGGGACGGCCTATGGCTACACCTTC.

This chain joins TRBV28 and TRBJ2-7; 9 bases line up with TRBD1. Germline CDR1 and CDR2: MDHEN and SYDVKM. The CDR3 is made up of 16 amino acids. V was clipped by 2 bases and J by 2 bases; unmatched bases: 7. Here the CDR3 reads CASSLKGTGLTYEQYF. The CDR3 nucleotides are TGTGCCAGCAGTTTAAAGGGGACAGGGCTAACCTACGAGCAGTACTTC.

The chain links TRBV19 to TRBJ2-5; D possibly corresponds to TRBD2 (5 bases). Germline CDR1 is LNHDA and CDR2 is SQIVND (reference sequence). The CDR3 runs to 16 residues. V shed 5 bases and J shed 4 bases, with 20 bases lying between them. CDR3 nucleotide sequence: TGTGCCAGTAGTCTCACCCCCCGAGGGAAGGTAGAGACCCAGTACTTC. It translates to CASSLTPRGKVETQYF. The full variable domain, in which reference TRBV19 and TRBJ2-5 provide the parts outside the CDR3, is DGGITQSPKYLFRKEGQNVTLSCEQNLNHDAMYWYRQDPGQGLRLIYYSQIVNDFQKGDIAEGYSVSREKKESFPLTVTSAQKNPTAFYLCASSLTPRGKVETQYFGPGTRLLVL.

The chain employs TRBV11-2 and TRBJ2-7, with 8 positions matching TRBD2. The junction had 17 bases not matched to a gene; V was cut back by 4 bases and J by 9 bases. Germline V lookup: CDR1 SGHAT, CDR2 FQNNGV. CDR3 length: 16 amino acids. The CDR3 nucleotides are TGTGCCAGCAGCTGGACCCCCCTGGGCGAGACTAGCGTGCAGTACTTC. Protein product: CASSWTPLGETSVQYF.

The rearrangement joins TRBV19 to TRBJ2-7, with a tentative D call TRBD2 (5 bases). Germline assignment: CDR1 LNHDA and CDR2 SQIVND (reference sequence). The CDR3 is made up of 16 amino acids. V dropped 5 bases and J dropped 3 bases, with 20 bases sitting between them. Written as DNA, the CDR3 is TGTGCCAGTAGTCGGCAGAATCGGGGAACCTACTACGAGCAGTACTTC. Translating it yields CASSRQNRGTYYEQYF.

The chain links TRBV5-1 to TRBJ1-5, with a tentative D call TRBD1 (6 bases). With 5 bases removed from V and 4 bases from J, the gap between germline ends came to 16 bases. This CDR3 is 15 amino acids long. Looked up from germline, CDR1 is SGHRS and CDR2 is YFSETQ. The CDR3 here is CASSLQGGRNQPQHF. Here the CDR3 DNA reads TGCGCCAGCAGTCTCCAAGGGGGTCGTAATCAGCCCCAGCATTTT.

V and J are TRBV19 and TRBJ2-2, with a weak D call TRBD2 (6 bases). Per germline, CDR1 LNHDA and CDR2 SQIVND (reference sequence). The CDR3 has 15 amino acids. Deletions cut 2 bases from V and 1 base from J, with 8 bases between. CDR3 residues: CASSIWGLNTGELFF. CDR3 nucleotide sequence: TGTGCCAGTAGTATATGGGGACTGAACACCGGGGAGCTGTTTTTT. The complete variable domain, with remaining parts taken from reference TRBV19 and TRBJ2-2, reads DGGITQSPKYLFRKEGQNVTLSCEQNLNHDAMYWYRQDPGQGLRLIYYSQIVNDFQKGDIAEGYSVSREKKESFPLTVTSAQKNPTAFYLCASSIWGLNTGELFFGEGSRLTVL.

This sequence joins TRBV19 and TRBJ1-1; TRBD1 matches at 7 bases. The CDR3 has 14 amino acids. Germline trimming cut 4 bases from V and 2 bases from J; bases unmatched to any gene: 4. Looked up from germline, CDR1 is LNHDA and CDR2 is SQIVND (reference sequence). DNA for the CDR3: TGTGCCAGTAGTAGGGACAGAAGAAACACTGAAGCTTTCTTT. This encodes CASSRDRRNTEAFF.

The V and J genes are TRBV27 and TRBJ2-7; tentative D call: TRBD2 (6 bases). The CDR3 extends over 14 amino acids. Germline loops: CDR1 MNHEY, CDR2 SMNVEV (reference sequence). Trimming pared 5 bases from V and 3 bases from J, leaving 14 bases between. In DNA, the CDR3 is TGTGCCAGCAGTCTTAGACTAGATTACTACGAGCAGTACTTC. Its translation is CASSLRLDYYEQYF.

The J gene is TRBJ2-7, the V gene TRBV4-2, with D possibly matching TRBD1 (6 bases). The CDR3 loop spans 12 amino acids. Looked up from germline, CDR1 is LGHNA and CDR2 is YNFKEQ. Trimming removed 4 bases from V and 5 bases from J, with 9 bases in between. The CDR3 coding sequence is TGTGCCAGCAGCCCCCAGGGGAACGAGCAGTACTTC. This encodes CASSPQGNEQYF.

This chain links TRBV9 with TRBJ2-2; D is possibly TRBD1 (5 bases). Per the germline V gene, CDR1 is SGDLS and CDR2 is YYNGEE. The CDR3 contains 13 residues. The V and J ends lost 4 bases and 4 bases respectively, with 8 bases between them. The CDR3 loop reads CASSLRVTGELFF. The DNA of the CDR3 is TGTGCCAGCAGCCTCAGGGTCACCGGGGAGCTGTTTTTT.

This chain joins TRBV29-1 and TRBJ1-1; 7 nucleotides match TRBD1. The germline gives CDR1 SQVTM, CDR2 ANQGSEA. The CDR3 totals 12 residues. V gave up 7 bases and J gave up 4 bases; unmatched junction bases: 6. CDR3 bases: TGCAGCGCTGGGGACAGTGTCACTGAAGCTTTCTTT. Its translation: CSAGDSVTEAFF.

V usage is TRBV6-1 and J usage is TRBJ1-2, with D perhaps matching TRBD1 (5 bases). The V end lost 6 bases, the J end lost 7 bases, and 12 bases lay between the germline ends. Per germline, CDR1 MNHNS and CDR2 SASEGT. This CDR3 is built from 12 residues. The CDR3 region is CASSAMGLGYTF. Here the CDR3 DNA reads TGTGCCAGCAGCGCGATGGGGCTTGGCTACACCTTC.

The chain couples TRBV28 to TRBJ1-2, with D unclear. The CDR3 runs to 16 residues. The germline V gene encodes CDR1 MDHEN and CDR2 SYDVKM. Trimming took 1 base from V and 4 from J, leaving 16 bases between them. CDR3 protein: CASSLLARFPTYGYTF. The CDR3 DNA is TGTGCCAGCAGTTTATTAGCTCGGTTCCCCACCTATGGCTACACCTTC.

The rearrangement joins TRBV9 to TRBJ2-7; D might be TRBD1 (6 bases). The V gene lost 0 bases and the J gene lost 3 bases, with 13 bases spanning the gap. The CDR3 sequence is 15 residues long. The V gene's germline CDR1 is SGDLS and CDR2 YYNGEE. The CDR3 nucleotides read TGTGCCAGCAGCGTAGGGACAGCCTCTAACTACGAGCAGTACTTC. Its protein is CASSVGTASNYEQYF.

The genes are TRBV5-1 and TRBJ2-1; 13 nucleotides match TRBD2. CDR1 and CDR2 (germline): SGHRS, YFSETQ. The CDR3 runs to 15 residues. V was clipped by 0 bases and J by 9 bases; unmatched bases: 3. The DNA for the CDR3 is TGCGCCAGCAGCTTGGGGACTAGCGGGAGACCTGAGCAGTTCTTC. Its protein is CASSLGTSGRPEQFF.

The rearrangement joins TRBV5-1 to TRBJ2-3, with D possibly TRBD2 on 6 matching bases. CDR3 length: 15 amino acids. Germline V CDR1 and CDR2: SGHRS, YFSETQ. With 5 bases removed from V and 3 bases from J, the gap between germline ends came to 16 bases. The CDR3 loop is CASRVEGLNTDTQYF. In nucleotides, the CDR3 is TGCGCCAGCAGGGTGGAGGGGTTGAATACAGATACGCAGTATTTT.

This chain connects TRBV29-1 to TRBJ2-7, with 10 nucleotides matching TRBD2. This CDR3 has 15 amino acids. Germline lookup yields CDR1 SQVTM and CDR2 ANQGSEA. The trim removed 2 bases at V and 2 bases at J, leaving 6 bases unmatched. CDR3 amino acids: CSVEFGTSEAYEQYF. The DNA for the CDR3 is TGCAGCGTTGAATTTGGGACTAGCGAGGCCTACGAGCAGTACTTC.

The chain uses TRBV5-4 and TRBJ2-5; D uncertain. Germline V CDR1 and CDR2: SGHNT, YYREEE (reference sequence). The CDR3 covers 13 residues. Trimming took off 5 bases at V and 6 bases at J, with 14 bases between the two ends. CDR3 residues: CASSTQDRQTQYF. CDR3 DNA sequence: TGTGCCAGCAGTACACAAGATCGCCAGACCCAGTACTTC.

The chain combines TRBV27 with TRBJ2-7; D is unclear. Trimming stripped 8 bases from V and 0 bases from J, with 14 bases between. Germline-derived CDR1 and CDR2 are MNHEY and SMNVEV (reference sequence). The CDR3 has 14 residues. The CDR3 DNA is TGTGCCAGCGGCCCGTTTGACAACTCCTACGAGCAGTACTTC. It encodes CASGPFDNSYEQYF.

V usage is TRBV5-6 and J usage is TRBJ2-2, with TRBD2 as a possible D gene (5 bases). V was trimmed by 3 bases and J by 5 bases, leaving 8 bases between them. The CDR3 length is 13 residues. Looked up from germline, CDR1 is SGHDT and CDR2 is YYEEEE. CDR3 loop: CASSSAGTGELFF. CDR3 coding DNA: TGTGCCAGCAGCTCCGCGGGTACCGGGGAGCTGTTTTTT.

The chain is built from TRBV5-5 and TRBJ1-1, with a weak D call TRBD1 (5 bases). Germline CDR1 is SGHKS and CDR2 is YYEKEE (reference sequence). CDR3 length: 14 amino acids. Trimming took off 4 bases at V and 4 bases at J, with 14 bases between the two ends. CDR3 protein: CASSGAGGFTEAFF. CDR3 nucleotides: TGTGCCAGCAGCGGGGCCGGGGGGTTCACTGAAGCTTTCTTT.

The rearrangement uses TRBV29-1 and TRBJ2-7; 7 positions match TRBD2. V trimming: 4 bases; J trimming: 6 bases; junction bases outside the gene matches: 12. The CDR3 extends over 14 amino acids. Germline CDR1 reads SQVTM; CDR2 reads ANQGSEA. The CDR3 region has the DNA TGCAGCGTTGTGGGTCGGGGGGAACAAGGCGAGCAGTACTTC. Translated: CSVVGRGEQGEQYF.

The V call is TRBV18, the J call TRBJ2-5, with a possible D match to TRBD1 (5 bases). CDR3 length equals 12 residues. Germline V gene lookup returns CDR1 KGHSH and CDR2 LQKENI. V shed 6 bases and J shed 2 bases, with 7 bases lying between them. The chain's CDR3 is CASSTAQETQYF. The CDR3 nucleotides read TGTGCCAGCTCGACAGCACAAGAGACCCAGTACTTC.

The chain joins TRBV28 to TRBJ2-7, with 10 bases aligning to TRBD1. V shed 11 bases, J shed 5 bases, and the junction held 9 bases outside the gene matches. The V gene's germline CDR1 is MDHEN and CDR2 SYDVKM. CDR3 length: 13 residues. In DNA, the CDR3 is TGTGCCGGGACAGGGGCGGGGTCCCACGAGCAGTACTTC. This gives the protein CAGTGAGSHEQYF.

V usage is TRBV9 and J usage is TRBJ2-3, with 12 bases matching TRBD1. Per the germline V gene, CDR1 is SGDLS and CDR2 is YYNGEE. The V gene end was trimmed by 0 bases and the J gene end by 5 bases; junction bases not matched to a gene: 10. This CDR3 has 18 residues. The CDR3 coding sequence is TGTGCCAGCAGCGTAGTTTCAGGGGGGACAGGGGGCCAAGATACGCAGTATTTT. This translates into CASSVVSGGTGGQDTQYF.

This clone is medium-sized by frequency. The chain joins TRBV19 to TRBJ2-1; a weak D match, TRBD2 (5 bases). Germline V CDR1 and CDR2: LNHDA, SQIVND (reference sequence). V lost 2 bases, J lost 3 bases, and 11 bases lay in between. The CDR3 has 15 residues. CDR3 in DNA: TGTGCCAGTAGTATAACGGGGATAAACTACAATGAGCAGTTCTTC. Translation gives CASSITGINYNEQFF.

This chain uses TRBV6-1 with TRBJ1-2, with D tentatively TRBD1 (6 bases). The germline V gene has CDR1 MNHNS and CDR2 SASEGT. This CDR3 has 15 residues. Trimming took 7 bases from V and 3 from J, leaving 18 bases between them. The CDR3 sequence is CASKNRGAKDYGYTF. The CDR3 coding sequence is TGTGCCAGCAAAAATCGGGGGGCAAAGGACTATGGCTACACCTTC.